Below, 16 T cell receptor beta chains from the same sample are listed, as sequenced in a study of CD8 T cells in ankylosing spondylitis. General study points: Seemingly distinctive of ankylosing spondylitis blood was a TCR beta motif formed by eight highly homologous variants.

Their antigen targets remain unknown. TCRdb independently ran MiXCR on the 5' RACE reads; one entry per CDR3 protein. This sample has a few hundred thousand distinct CDR3 sequences; approximately 7.3% occur once, and the top ten carry more than 13%. The source material was blood, either unsorted or a sorted T cell fraction (not recorded which). The origin of the receptors is a male donor with ankylosing spondylitis.

The V call is TRBV27, the J call TRBJ2-1; 13 bases line up with TRBD2. Germline CDR1 MNHEY, CDR2 SMNVEV (reference sequence). The CDR3 totals 15 residues. Trimming took 8 bases from V and 7 from J; bases not matched to a gene: 8. CDR3 nucleotides: TGTGCCAGCTCTACCGGACTAGCGGGAGCTAATGAGCAGTTCTTC. It specifies CASSTGLAGANEQFF.

This chain links TRBV19 with TRBJ2-1; 9 bases agree with TRBD2. Germline trimming cut 3 bases from V and 1 base from J; bases unmatched to any gene: 4. The CDR3 length is 16 residues. Germline-derived CDR1 and CDR2 are LNHDA and SQIVND (reference sequence). CDR3 DNA: TGTGCCAGTAGTATTTTTAGCGGGAGTTCCTACAATGAGCAGTTCTTC. Its protein product is CASSIFSGSSYNEQFF.

This clonotype appeared many times. V gene TRBV5-5 combines with J gene TRBJ2-2; 8 nucleotides align to TRBD1. With V trimmed by 2 bases and J by 6 bases, 6 bases remained unmatched. This CDR3 has 15 amino acids. CDR1 and CDR2 from the germline V gene are SGHKS and YYEKEE (reference sequence). CDR3 region: CASSFSGGIPGELFF. CDR3 sequence (DNA): TGTGCCAGCAGCTTTTCAGGGGGCATTCCCGGGGAGCTGTTTTTT.

This clonotype was seen repeatedly, ten times or more. The CDR3 sequence is CSVEEGVSYEAFF. CDR3 in DNA: TGCAGCGTTGAAGAAGGCGTAAGTTATGAAGCTTTCTTT. The rearrangement uses TRBV29-1 and TRBJ1-1; D is uncertain. V dropped 0 bases and J dropped 7 bases, with 12 bases sitting between them. CDR1 SQVTM and CDR2 ANQGSEA come from the germline V gene. The CDR3 is 13 residues long.

This clonotype was seen many times. This chain uses TRBV7-2 with TRBJ2-1, with D hard to call. V was shortened by 3 bases and J by 7 bases, with 13 bases between the two germline ends. Germline lookup yields CDR1 SGHTA and CDR2 FQGNSA. This CDR3 contains 14 residues. CDR3 sequence (DNA): TGTGCCAGCAGCTTTGACCTATTGGGGAATGAGCAGTTCTTC. The encoded protein is CASSFDLLGNEQFF.

This clonotype was counted ten times or more. V and J are TRBV11-2 and TRBJ2-1, with D unresolved. The CDR3 sequence is 14 residues long. Germline CDR1 and CDR2: SGHAT and FQNNGV. Trimming pared 5 bases from V and 4 bases from J, leaving 12 bases between. The CDR3 coding sequence is TGTGCCAGCAGCCACCCAACTCAATACAATGAGCAGTTCTTC. Encoded protein: CASSHPTQYNEQFF.

The CDR3 reads CASRDDSSTDTQYF. DNA of the CDR3: TGTGCCAGCAGGGATGACAGCTCCACAGATACGCAGTATTTT. The chain joins TRBV2 to TRBJ2-3, with D perhaps matching TRBD1 (5 bases). The CDR3 has 14 amino acids. V lost 6 bases, J lost 2 bases, and 12 bases lay in between. The germline V gene has CDR1 SNHLY and CDR2 FYNNEI.

At least ten counts were recorded for this clonotype. The CDR3 DNA sequence: TGTGCCAGCAGCCAAGAAGCGGACTACTACGAGCAGTACTTC. This codes for CASSQEADYYEQYF. The chain joins TRBV4-2 to TRBJ2-7; the D gene is possibly TRBD2 (6 bases). The CDR3 is 14 amino acids. The germline gives CDR1 LGHNA, CDR2 YNFKEQ. The germline V and J ends were trimmed by 0 bases and 3 bases, with 9 bases remaining between them.

This clonotype was seen many times. This rearrangement joins TRBV21-1 to TRBJ1-1; TRBD1 was called by the table and not checked on the DNA. TRBV21-1 is annotated as a pseudogene. The CDR3 covers 19 residues. The chain's CDR3 is CASSKAALGTGGVGTEAFF. Here the CDR3 DNA reads TGTGCCAGCAGCAAAGCGGCTTTAGGGACAGGGGGTGTCGGCACTGAAGCTTTCTTT.

The chain combines TRBV2 with TRBJ2-7; 10 bases are shared with TRBD1. With V trimmed by 3 bases and J by 4 bases, 3 bases remained unmatched. CDR1 and CDR2 (germline): SNHLY, FYNNEI. The CDR3 is 14 residues long. Here the CDR3 reads CASSDGQGDYEQYF. The CDR3 nucleotides are TGTGCCAGCAGTGACGGACAGGGGGATTACGAGCAGTACTTC.

This clonotype has at least ten counts. This chain connects TRBV12-5 to TRBJ1-1; D is unresolved. There are 14 residues in the CDR3. Looked up from germline, CDR1 is LGHNT and CDR2 is FRNRAP. The V and J ends lost 3 bases and 0 bases respectively, with 8 bases between them. The CDR3 DNA reads TGTGCTAGTGGTTTAATGGGAATGAACACTGAAGCTTTCTTT. It specifies CASGLMGMNTEAFF.

This clonotype was seen repeatedly, ten times or more. This chain links TRBV4-1 with TRBJ2-3; no clear D gene. The germline CDR1 and CDR2 sequences are MGHRA and YSYEKL. The V end was cut by 0 bases, the J end by 4 bases, with 17 bases between. The CDR3 loop spans 17 amino acids. The DNA of the CDR3 is TGCGCCAGCAGCCAAGATCTCGTCACCCTCGCCCCAGATACGCAGTATTTT. Protein sequence: CASSQDLVTLAPDTQYF.

V usage is TRBV29-1 and J usage is TRBJ2-7; the D is unclear. The CDR3 covers 12 residues. Trimming cost V 5 bases and J 0 bases, with 8 bases left between them. In germline, CDR1 is SQVTM, CDR2 ANQGSEA. CDR3: CSVQGISYEQYF. For the CDR3, the DNA is TGCAGCGTTCAAGGCATCTCCTACGAGCAGTACTTC.

Here the CDR3 reads CASSNRLGEANEQFF. CDR3 coding DNA: TGTGCCAGCAGCAACAGACTAGGTGAAGCCAATGAGCAGTTCTTC. The chain employs TRBV7-6 and TRBJ2-1; weak D call: TRBD2 (6 bases). The CDR3 runs 15 residues. Trimming left V 5 bases short and J 6 bases short, with 17 bases between. CDR1 SGHVS and CDR2 FNYEAQ come from the germline V gene.

Ten or more counts support this clonotype. This chain connects TRBV15 to TRBJ1-2, with 11 positions matching TRBD1. V was pared by 4 bases and J by 3 bases, with 4 bases of the junction left unmatched. This CDR3 is built from 15 residues. In germline, CDR1 is LNHNV, CDR2 YYDKDF (reference sequence). The CDR3 region has the DNA TGTGCCACCAGCACCCGGACAGGGGGCGACTATGGCTACACCTTC. Translated: CATSTRTGGDYGYTF.

This clonotype was observed at least ten times. The rearrangement links TRBV27 to TRBJ2-2; D not certain. The CDR3 extends over 14 amino acids. Trimming left V 2 bases short and J 4 bases short, with 8 bases between. Looked up from germline, CDR1 is MNHEY and CDR2 is SMNVEV (reference sequence). The CDR3 protein is CASSLRRSTGELFF. The CDR3 nucleotides are TGTGCCAGCAGTTTAAGGAGATCCACCGGGGAGCTGTTTTTT.